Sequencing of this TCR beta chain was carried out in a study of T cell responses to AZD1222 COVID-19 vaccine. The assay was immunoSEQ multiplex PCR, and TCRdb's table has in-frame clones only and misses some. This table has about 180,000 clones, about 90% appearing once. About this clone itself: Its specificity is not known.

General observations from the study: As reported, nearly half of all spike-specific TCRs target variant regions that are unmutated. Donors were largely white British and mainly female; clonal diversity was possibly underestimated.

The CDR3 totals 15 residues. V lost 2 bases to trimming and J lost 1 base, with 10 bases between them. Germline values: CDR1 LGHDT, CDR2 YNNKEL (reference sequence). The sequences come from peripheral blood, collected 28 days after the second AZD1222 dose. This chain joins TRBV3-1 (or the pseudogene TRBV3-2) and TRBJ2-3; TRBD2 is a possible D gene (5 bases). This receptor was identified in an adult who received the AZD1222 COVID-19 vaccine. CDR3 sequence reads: CASSQRLAGTDTQYF. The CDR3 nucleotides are TGTGCCAGCAGCCAAAGGCTAGCAGGCACAGATACGCAGTATTTT.